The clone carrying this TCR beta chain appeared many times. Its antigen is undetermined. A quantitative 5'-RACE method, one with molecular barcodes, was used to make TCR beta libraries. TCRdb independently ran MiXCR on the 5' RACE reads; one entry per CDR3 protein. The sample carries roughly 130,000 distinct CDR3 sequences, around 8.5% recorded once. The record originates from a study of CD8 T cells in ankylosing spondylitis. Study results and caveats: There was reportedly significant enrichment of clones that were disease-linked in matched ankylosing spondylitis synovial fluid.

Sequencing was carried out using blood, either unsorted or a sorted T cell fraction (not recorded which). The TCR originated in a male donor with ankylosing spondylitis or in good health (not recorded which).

In nucleotides, the CDR3 is TGCAGTGCTAGAGATCTACGGCGGGACGTAGCCGGGAATACGCAGTATTTT. Translation: CSARDLRRDVAGNTQYF. This chain connects TRBV20-1 to TRBJ2-3; weak D call: TRBD2 (6 bases). In germline, CDR1 is DFQATT, CDR2 SNEGSKA (reference sequence). Trimming removed 0 bases from V and 7 bases from J, with 23 bases in between. CDR3 length equals 17 residues.